A single sample gave rise to the 14 T cell receptor beta chains below, sequenced in a study of T-cell memory formation after mild COVID-19. TCRdb re-derived calls from the 5' RACE reads in MiXCR, one entry per CDR3 protein. This table has 30,000 to 45,000 distinct CDR3 sequences, 10% to 12% appearing once. The sample taken for sequencing was PBMCs or a T cell subset sorted from them (not recorded which). The source is a young man who had mild COVID-19 (a few samples of this study predate the infection). Cell type and time point are not known.

This clonotype has at least ten counts. The rearrangement uses TRBV19 and TRBJ2-4; no reliable D call. The CDR3 extends over 13 amino acids. Germline assignment: CDR1 LNHDA and CDR2 SQIVND (reference sequence). With 4 bases removed from V and 3 bases from J, the gap between germline ends came to 7 bases. Here the CDR3 reads CASSRTDKNIQYF. The CDR3 bases are TGTGCCAGTAGTAGGACGGACAAAAACATTCAGTACTTC.

As for this clonotype: Compared with germline, one end of the junction differs, possibly owing to a read error. The rearrangement joins TRBV7-2 to TRBJ2-5; D is tentatively TRBD1 or TRBD2 (6 bases each). The CDR3 covers 15 residues. Germline V gene lookup returns CDR1 SGHTA and CDR2 FQGNSA. The DNA of the CDR3 is TGTGCCAGCAGCTTAGGGGGGGCGAGGGCAGAGACCAAGTACTTC. It translates to CASSLGGARAETKYF.

The table lists this clonotype with many counts. DNA for the CDR3: TGTGCCAGCAGCTTAGGTGCTGAGCAGTTCTTC. Translated, it gives CASSLGAEQFF. The chain carries TRBV7-9 and TRBJ2-1; D is uncertain. This CDR3 comprises 11 residues. V lost 1 base and J lost 9, with 4 bases in between. Germline assignment: CDR1 SEHNR and CDR2 FQNEAQ (reference sequence).

This clonotype was seen at least ten times. V gene TRBV7-2 combines with J gene TRBJ2-3; D is perhaps TRBD1 or TRBD2 (7 bases each). Germline values: CDR1 SGHTA, CDR2 FQGNSA. The CDR3 consists of 14 residues. V was trimmed by 5 bases and J by 6 bases, leaving 15 bases between them. DNA of the CDR3: TGTGCCAGCAGCCAAAGACAGGGAGGGGATACGCAGTATTTT. It specifies CASSQRQGGDTQYF.

At least ten counts were recorded for this clonotype. The rearrangement uses TRBV6-6 and TRBJ2-5; D is perhaps TRBD1 (6 bases). The V end was cut by 2 bases, the J end by 5 bases, with 12 bases between. Germline CDR1 reads MNHNY; CDR2 reads SVGAGI (reference sequence). The CDR3 spans 14 residues. The CDR3 spells CASSYGGRGETQYF. The DNA of the CDR3 is TGTGCCAGCAGTTACGGGGGTAGGGGGGAGACCCAGTACTTC.

The V and J genes are TRBV5-6 and TRBJ2-5; 7 bases map to TRBD1. CDR3 length: 15 residues. Germline loops: CDR1 SGHDT, CDR2 YYEEEE. Germline trimming cut 3 bases from V and 2 bases from J; bases unmatched to any gene: 7. This CDR3 is CASSSHGTAQETQYF. The CDR3 bases are TGTGCCAGCAGCTCCCACGGGACAGCACAAGAGACCCAGTACTTC.

In this sample, this clonotype turned up many times. V is TRBV5-1 and J is TRBJ1-2, with D unresolved. The CDR3 length is 14 residues. The V end was cut by 0 bases, the J end by 3 bases, with 9 bases between. Germline CDR1 SGHRS, CDR2 YFSETQ. The CDR3 sequence is CASSLEAAYYGYTF. Here the CDR3 DNA reads TGCGCCAGCAGCTTGGAAGCAGCCTACTATGGCTACACCTTC.

The table lists this clonotype with many counts. At one end the junction does not follow the germline gene, possibly because of a read error. V usage is TRBV6-5 and J usage is TRBJ2-1; D may be TRBD1 or TRBD2 (5 bases each). The CDR3 is 14 amino acids. Germline CDR1 reads MNHEY; CDR2 reads SVGAGI. CDR3 sequence reads: CASSSPGTGNGQFF. The CDR3 DNA reads TGTGCCAGCAGTAGCCCCGGGACCGGTAATGGGCAGTTCTTC.

This clonotype was counted ten times or more. V is TRBV7-9 and J is TRBJ1-5; TRBD1 matches 9 bases. CDR3 size: 13 residues. V trimming: 4 bases; J trimming: 6 bases; junction bases outside the gene matches: 1. The germline CDR1 and CDR2 sequences are SEHNR and FQNEAQ (reference sequence). For the CDR3, the DNA is TGTGCCAGCAGCTCACAGGGGGCTCAGCCCCAGCATTTT. Its translation: CASSSQGAQPQHF.

This clonotype has at least ten counts. CDR3 region: CAISNSGNTEAFF. The DNA for the CDR3 is TGTGCCATCAGTAACAGCGGGAACACTGAAGCTTTCTTT. V and J are TRBV10-3 and TRBJ1-1, with D unclear. V dropped 5 bases and J dropped 1 base, with 8 bases sitting between them. Germline values: CDR1 ENHRY, CDR2 SYGVKD. This CDR3 comprises 13 residues.

The table lists this clonotype with a count of one. The CDR3 region is CASRRTGGSQPQHF. The CDR3 DNA sequence: TGTGCCAGCAGAAGAACAGGGGGCAGTCAGCCCCAGCATTTT. This chain links TRBV12-3 or TRBV12-4 with TRBJ1-5, with TRBD1 matching 9 bases. The J segment lost 6 bases and the V segment lost 6 bases, leaving 6 bases of the junction unmatched. The CDR3 loop spans 14 amino acids.

The genes are TRBV5-4 and TRBJ2-5; 8 bases match TRBD2. The CDR3 loop spans 16 amino acids. V lost 0 bases, J lost 1 base, and 5 bases stayed unmatched. Per the germline V gene, CDR1 is SGHNT and CDR2 is YYREEE (reference sequence). The CDR3 here is CASSLDFAGGQETQYF. CDR3 in DNA: TGTGCCAGCAGCTTGGATTTCGCGGGGGGCCAAGAGACCCAGTACTTC.

On this clonotype itself: This may be a read error: a much more frequent sequence differs by one nucleotide. The chain is built from TRBV7-9 and TRBJ2-1; 16 nucleotides agree with TRBD2. The CDR3 extends over 16 amino acids. Per the germline V gene, CDR1 is SEHNR and CDR2 is FQNEAQ (reference sequence). For the CDR3, the DNA is TGTGCCAGCAGAACGGGACTAGCGGGGGGGCGCGGGGAGCAGTTATTC. Residues: CASRTGLAGGRGEQLF.

This clonotype was seen ten or more times. The chain links TRBV6-4 to TRBJ2-3, with 12 bases that match TRBD2. The CDR3 loop spans 14 amino acids. The V gene's germline CDR1 is MRHNA and CDR2 SNTAGT. With V trimmed by 4 bases and J by 4 bases, 0 bases remained unmatched. The CDR3 sequence is CASSGTSGADTQYF. For the CDR3, the DNA is TGTGCCAGCAGTGGGACTAGCGGGGCAGATACGCAGTATTTT.